This TCR beta chain originates from a study of blood T cells in healthy people across ages. Primed by a sample-barcoded 5' primer and a J-beta primer mix, a second PCR proceeded for about 7 to 12 cycles. Each cDNA molecule carried a tag from a template-switch adaptor that contained 12 random nucleotides. TCRdb re-derived calls from the 5' RACE reads in MiXCR, one entry per CDR3 protein. Of 1 million to 1.2 million distinct CDR3 sequences in the sample, under 40% were seen once. This clonotype showed up just a few times. The CDR3 runs 15 residues. Germline V lookup: CDR1 SGHRS, CDR2 YFSETQ. V dropped 0 bases and J dropped 2 bases, with 11 bases sitting between them.

The chain uses TRBV5-1 and TRBJ1-2; D possibly corresponds to TRBD1 (5 bases). Sample: blood. The receptor was isolated from a man between 18 and 35 years old in good health. CDR3 amino acids: CASSLETAKNYGYTF. The CDR3 region has the DNA TGCGCCAGCAGCTTGGAGACAGCCAAGAACTATGGCTACACCTTC. Combining the CDR3 with reference TRBV5-1 and TRBJ1-2 gives the whole variable domain KAGVTQTPRYLIKTRGQQVTLSCSPISGHRSVSWYQQTPGQGLQFLFEYFSETQRNKGNFPGRFSGRQFSNSRSEMNVSTLELGDSALYLCASSLETAKNYGYTFGSGTRLTVV.